These 12 T cell receptor beta chains came from one sample sequenced in a study of regulatory T cells in long-lasting Graves disease. Time point defined: newly diagnosed GD, antithyroid drugs for less than 3 months. Extracted PBMC RNA gave rise to the TCR library. Assembly of TCR beta libraries relied on iRepertoire HTBI primers together with Arm-PCR of CDR3 regions. One entry per CDR3 protein results from TCRdb running MiXCR on the multiplex PCR reads. This sample has about 320,000 distinct CDR3 sequences, with roughly 18% found just once. The input for sequencing was peripheral blood mononuclear cells (PBMCs), taken at new diagnosis, from a patient treated with antithyroid drugs. Every receptor here comes from a female donor with Graves disease.

At least ten counts were recorded for this clonotype. The rearrangement joins TRBV7-9 to TRBJ2-5; D perhaps matches TRBD2 (5 bases). The CDR3 is 13 residues long. The V end lost 2 bases, the J end lost 7 bases, and 11 bases lay between the germline ends. Germline V gene data show CDR1 as SEHNR and CDR2 as FQNEAQ (reference sequence). The CDR3 region is CASSLSEVGTQYF. As DNA, the CDR3 is TGTGCCAGCAGCTTATCGGAGGTCGGGACCCAGTACTTC.

The rearrangement uses TRBV28 and TRBJ2-4; 9 bases fit TRBD2. The J call may be faulty, since TRBJ2-3 better matches the DNA end. This CDR3 has 14 amino acids. Germline V gene data show CDR1 as MDHEN and CDR2 as SYDVKM. CDR3 coding DNA: TGTGCCAGCAGTTTAATAGCGGGAGAGGGTACGCAGTATTTT. This gives the protein CASSLIAGEGTQYF.

The chain carries TRBV29-1 and TRBJ2-2, with 7 bases that match TRBD1. V gave up 7 bases and J gave up 3 bases; unmatched junction bases: 5. This CDR3 spans 13 amino acids. CDR1 and CDR2 (germline): SQVTM, ANQGSEA. The CDR3 DNA reads as TGCAGCGCCGGACAGGCGGACACCGGGGAGCTGTTTTTT. This gives the protein CSAGQADTGELFF.

In this sample, this clonotype turned up many times. The conserved phenylalanine or tryptophan normally closing the CDR3 is absent here, so this likely arose from a read error. The rearrangement links TRBV5-1 to TRBJ2-7; D possibly corresponds to TRBD2 (6 bases). V was pared by 4 bases and J by 1 base, with 18 bases between. Germline V lookup: CDR1 SGHRS, CDR2 YFSETQ. The CDR3 covers 16 residues. The CDR3 nucleotides read TGCGCCAGCAGCCGCGGCGGGGCGGGCAGTTCCTACGAGCAGTACCTC. Protein sequence: CASSRGGAGSSYEQYL.

The chain recombines TRBV28 with TRBJ1-2, with no clear D. CDR1 is MDHEN and CDR2 is SYDVKM in the germline V gene. The CDR3 is 15 residues long. Trimming shortened V by 6 bases and J by 4 bases, and 18 bases separated the two germline ends. The CDR3 DNA reads TGTGCCAGCAGGGAAAAGAAATTGGGTATCTATGGCTACACCTTC. The encoded protein is CASREKKLGIYGYTF.

V and J are TRBV28 and TRBJ2-1; possible D gene TRBD2, 6 bases. V was shortened by 4 bases and J by 3 bases, with 19 bases between the two germline ends. CDR3 size: 17 residues. The germline gives CDR1 MDHEN, CDR2 SYDVKM. CDR3 sequence: CASSSETSTTFYNEQFF. CDR3 coding DNA: TGTGCCAGCAGTTCAGAAACTAGCACTACCTTCTACAATGAGCAGTTCTTC.

This clonotype was recorded at least ten times. The rearrangement joins TRBV5-1 to TRBJ1-1, with TRBD1 matching 7 bases. The J segment lost 8 bases and the V segment lost 4 bases, leaving 8 bases of the junction unmatched. Germline V gene sequence: CDR1 SGHRS, CDR2 YFSETQ. This CDR3 comprises 13 residues. CDR3 DNA sequence: TGCGCCAGCAGCAGGACCCAGGGGGGCGAAGCTTTCTTT. This sequence encodes CASSRTQGGEAFF.

This chain connects TRBV9 to TRBJ2-7, with D perhaps matching TRBD1 or TRBD2 (5 bases each). The CDR3 spans 14 residues. Germline loops: CDR1 SGDLS, CDR2 YYNGEE. Trimming shortened V by 4 bases and J by 5 bases, and 16 bases separated the two germline ends. The CDR3 DNA reads TGTGCCAGCAGCCCTGGGGACGCGAGCGACGAGCAGTACTTC. Its translation: CASSPGDASDEQYF.

This clonotype occurred many times. This rearrangement joins TRBV10-3 to TRBJ2-5; the match to TRBD1 covers 10 bases. Unmatched junction bases numbered 5, after V lost 8 bases and J lost 5 bases. Germline CDR1 reads ENHRY; CDR2 reads SYGVKD. This CDR3 region has 13 residues. CDR3 DNA: TGTGCCATCTCGACAGGGGGCATGGAGACCCAGTACTTC. This encodes CAISTGGMETQYF.

This clonotype has a count of ten or more. The chain uses TRBV12-3 or TRBV12-4 and TRBJ2-7; no clear D gene. Trimming pared 6 bases from V and 0 bases from J, leaving 6 bases between. This CDR3 spans 12 amino acids. The CDR3 reads CASSRYSYEQYF. The CDR3 DNA follows: TGTGCCAGCAGCCGATACTCCTACGAGCAGTACTTC.

This clonotype was counted a few times. The chain is built from TRBV19 and TRBJ1-1; TRBD1 might be the D (6 bases). V was trimmed by 6 bases and J by 5 bases, leaving 19 bases between them. The CDR3 runs 15 residues. From germline, CDR1 is LNHDA and CDR2 SQIVND (reference sequence). The CDR3 DNA sequence: TGTGCCAGTAGCTTCCGGGGGCTGCGTGGAACTGAAGCTTTCTTT. Amino acids: CASSFRGLRGTEAFF.

The chain combines TRBV5-1 with TRBJ2-5, with a possible D match to TRBD2 (6 bases). Trimming left V 2 bases short and J 2 bases short, with 10 bases between. Germline assignment: CDR1 SGHRS and CDR2 YFSETQ. The CDR3 runs 14 residues. The chain's CDR3 is CASSFTGDQETQYF. CDR3 coding DNA: TGCGCCAGCAGCTTTACGGGGGATCAAGAGACCCAGTACTTC.